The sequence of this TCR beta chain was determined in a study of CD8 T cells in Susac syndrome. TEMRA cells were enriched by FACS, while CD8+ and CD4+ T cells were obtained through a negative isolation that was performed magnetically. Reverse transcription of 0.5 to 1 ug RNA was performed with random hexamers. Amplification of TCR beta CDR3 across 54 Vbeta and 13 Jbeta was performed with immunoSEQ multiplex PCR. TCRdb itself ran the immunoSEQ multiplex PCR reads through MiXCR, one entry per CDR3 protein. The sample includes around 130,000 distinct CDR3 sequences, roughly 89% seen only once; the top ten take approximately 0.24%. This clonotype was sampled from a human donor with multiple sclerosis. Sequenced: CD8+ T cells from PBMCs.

CDR3: CASSDPLGTEAFF. The CDR3 DNA sequence: TGTGCCAGCAGTGACCCTCTAGGCACTGAAGCTTTCTTT. The V gene is TRBV6-4, the J gene TRBJ1-1, with D uncertain. Trimming took 2 bases from V and 4 from J, leaving 8 bases between them. The germline gives CDR1 MRHNA, CDR2 SNTAGT. The CDR3 spans 13 residues.